This T cell receptor (beta chain) was sequenced in a study of T cells after yellow fever vaccination. V was clipped by 4 bases and J by 0 bases, with 9 bases between them. CDR1 is ENHRY, CDR2 SYGVKD, per germline. The CDR3 contains 14 residues. For this clonotype: Its target is unknown.

Whole-study findings and limits: Any FACS-sorted repertoire could hold abundant clonotypes that contaminate it from the bulk population. Some clonotypes, a small share, were shared between CD4 and CD8 compartments.

MiXCR, run by TCRdb on the 5' RACE reads, gives a single entry per CDR3 protein. The sample contains about 120,000 distinct CDR3 sequences, roughly 15% of which appear only once. The rearrangement links TRBV10-3 to TRBJ1-1; no definite D call. The sample in question was CD8+ T cells sorted from PBMCs, obtained 5 days after the yellow fever booster vaccination. The sequence derives from a man in his late teens or twenties who received the YFV17D yellow fever vaccine. The CDR3 DNA sequence: TGTGCCATCAGTGCCGAGGGTTTGAACACTGAAGCTTTCTTT. Encoded protein: CAISAEGLNTEAFF.